This T cell receptor beta chain was documented in a study of T cells after yellow fever vaccination. Study overall: Where fractions had low cell numbers, libraries were prepared from them with the SMART-Seq v4 Ultra Low Input RNA kit. Study-wide results and caveats: After the booster, approximately 96% of CD4 and more than 85% of CD8 primary-response clones were re-detected. Abundant contaminating clonotypes from the bulk population could appear in FACS-sorted repertoires.

With respect to this clonotype: The antigen is unknown.

The CDR3 has 11 amino acids. Trimming took 3 bases from V and 10 from J, leaving 9 bases between them. TCRdb redid the calling of the 5' RACE reads with MiXCR, one entry per CDR3 protein. Here the sample spans hundreds of thousands of distinct CDR3 sequences, roughly an eighth being singletons. This chain uses TRBV12-3 or TRBV12-4 with TRBJ2-5, with D possibly matching TRBD1 (5 bases). The sequence was collected from a man aged 18 to 29 who received the YFV17D yellow fever vaccine. The sequencing here drew on CD4+ T cells sorted from PBMCs, taken 15 days after the yellow fever booster vaccination. The CDR3 loop is CASSFRTIQYF. CDR3 in DNA: TGTGCCAGCAGTTTTCGGACAATCCAGTACTTC.